These T cell receptor beta chains were read from a single sample in a study of cytomegalovirus exposure and HLA in healthy donors. Clones were read by immunoSEQ multiplex PCR, and TCRdb kept only the in-frame ones, dropping some. The table shows about 220,000 clones, with 80% to 90% occurring only once. Sequencing was carried out using PBMCs. The receptors originated from a man aged 18 to 35 in good health and CMV-seronegative. CDR3s include the opening cysteine and the closing phenylalanine or tryptophan. The D gene is left open where the match is weak. Clone size is given for some rows only: seen once, a few or many times, or a class if the clone is expanded.

j_call | v_call | clone_size | d_call | cdr3_aa | cdr3_nt
TRBJ1-2 | TRBV5-1 | . | . | CASSLDTGGYTF | TGCGCCAGCAGCTTGGATACAGGGGGCTACACCTTC
TRBJ2-5 | TRBV28 | . | . | CASSTGRQETQYF | TGTGCCAGCTCCACAGGGCGCCAAGAGACCCAGTACTTC
TRBJ2-7 | TRBV28 | . | TRBD1 | CASSPRDRGYEQYF | TGTGCCAGCAGTCCACGGGACAGGGGCTACGAGCAGTACTTC
TRBJ2-1 | TRBV30 | . | TRBD2 | CAWTNLAGGQFF | TGTGCCTGGACTAATTTAGCGGGGGGGCAGTTCTTC
TRBJ2-7 | TRBV28 | . | TRBD1 | CASSFLQGQGAYEQYF | TGTGCCAGCAGTTTTTTACAGGGACAGGGGGCCTACGAGCAGTACTTC
TRBJ2-1 | TRBV4-3 | . | TRBD1 | CASSQMGTGVVYNEQFF | TGCGCCAGCAGTCAGATGGGGACAGGGGTAGTCTACAATGAGCAGTTCTTC
TRBJ2-1 | TRBV7-9 | . | . | CASSLGSEQFF | TGTGCCAGCAGCTTGGGGAGTGAGCAGTTCTTC
TRBJ1-1 | TRBV5-6 | . | . | CASSLIQGNTEAFF | TGTGCCAGCAGCTTGATACAGGGGAACACTGAAGCTTTCTTT
TRBJ2-7 | TRBV11-2 | few | TRBD1 | CASSPSGQGDYEQYF | TGTGCCAGCAGCCCCTCGGGACAGGGGGATTACGAGCAGTACTTC
TRBJ1-1 | TRBV28 | . | . | CASSSPTQTEAFF | TGTGCCAGCAGTAGCCCGACTCAGACTGAAGCTTTCTTT
TRBJ2-7 | TRBV6-4 | . | . | CASSDSIPGHFYEQYF | TGTGCCAGCAGTGACTCGATTCCCGGACATTTTTACGAGCAGTACTTC
TRBJ1-2 | TRBV6-6 | . | . | CASSPLTGFVGYTF | TGTGCCAGCAGCCCCCTAACAGGGTTCGTAGGCTACACCTTC
TRBJ1-1 | TRBV6-6 | once | . | CASAQNLPNTEAFF | TGTGCCAGCGCCCAAAACCTACCGAACACTGAAGCTTTCTTT
TRBJ2-2 | TRBV28 | . | . | CASLLVDTGELFF | TGTGCCAGCTTACTCGTAGACACCGGGGAGCTGTTTTTT
TRBJ2-1 | TRBV19 | . | . | CASSGIFGETSYNEQFF | TGTGCCAGTAGTGGTATATTTGGAGAAACCTCCTACAATGAGCAGTTCTTC
TRBJ2-7 | TRBV27 | . | TRBD2 | CASRFNRASGYEQYF | TGTGCCAGCCGCTTTAATCGGGCTAGCGGGTACGAGCAGTACTTC
TRBJ2-2 | TRBV9 | . | TRBD1 | CASSVGQGGTGELFF | TGTGCCAGCAGCGTAGGACAGGGCGGCACCGGGGAGCTGTTTTTT
TRBJ2-3 | TRBV7-2 | . | . | CASSLRARSTDTQYF | TGTGCCAGCAGCTTACGAGCCAGGAGCACAGATACGCAGTATTTT
TRBJ2-7 | TRBV27 | . | TRBD2 | CASSSGTSGSDEQYF | TGTGCCAGCAGTTCCGGGACTAGCGGGAGTGACGAGCAGTACTTC
TRBJ1-5 | TRBV6-1 | . | TRBD1 | CASSETGDGQPQHF | TGTGCCAGCAGTGAGACAGGGGACGGTCAGCCCCAGCATTTT
TRBJ1-2 | TRBV10-3 | . | . | CAISEVHGTANYGYTF | TGTGCCATCAGTGAGGTACACGGAACAGCTAACTATGGCTACACCTTC
TRBJ2-7 | TRBV5-1 | . | . | CASSLKIQGNEQYF | TGCGCCAGCAGCTTGAAAATACAGGGAAACGAGCAGTACTTC
TRBJ2-3 | TRBV5-4 | once | . | CASSLGGLARTDTQYF | TGTGCCAGCAGCTTGGGGGGCCTTGCACGCACAGATACGCAGTATTTT
TRBJ2-1 | TRBV6-5 | . | . | CASSPGGTYNEQFF | TGTGCCAGCAGCCCCGGGGGAACCTACAATGAGCAGTTCTTC
TRBJ1-3 | TRBV2 | . | . | CASSVSLSGNTIYF | TGTGCCAGCAGTGTGTCACTCTCTGGAAACACCATATATTTT
TRBJ1-2 | TRBV28 | . | . | CASSLILGENYGYTF | TGTGCCAGCAGTTTGATCCTCGGGGAGAACTATGGCTACACCTTC
TRBJ2-3 | TRBV5-4 | . | TRBD2 | CASSRTSGGRGDTQYF | TGTGCCAGCAGCCGGACTAGCGGGGGGCGAGGAGATACGCAGTATTTT
TRBJ2-3 | TRBV19 | . | . | CASSIRGNTDTQYF | TGTGCCAGTAGTATTCGCGGGAACACAGATACGCAGTATTTT
TRBJ1-6 | TRBV30 | . | . | CAWKREAGAPLHF | TGTGCCTGGAAAAGAGAGGCCGGAGCACCCCTCCACTTT
TRBJ1-2 | TRBV27 | many | TRBD1 | CASSPLQGSNYGYTF | TGTGCCAGCAGTCCGTTACAGGGGTCTAACTATGGCTACACCTTC
TRBJ1-5 | TRBV19 | . | TRBD1 | CASSIGPGQDNQPQHF | TGTGCCAGTAGTATAGGACCGGGACAGGACAATCAGCCCCAGCATTTT
TRBJ1-2 | TRBV6-5 | few | . | CASRTGFGYTF | TGTGCCAGCAGAACAGGGTTTGGCTACACCTTC
TRBJ2-2 | TRBV7-9 | . | . | CASSFLGSTGELFF | TGTGCCAGCAGCTTCCTGGGGAGTACCGGGGAGCTGTTTTTT
TRBJ2-2 | TRBV27 | . | . | CASSPRALSDTGELFF | TGTGCCAGCAGTCCACGAGCCCTATCCGACACCGGGGAGCTGTTTTTT